This entry concerns a single T cell receptor (beta chain). Sequencing was performed with immunoSEQ multiplex PCR; in TCRdb, only in-frame clones are kept and a portion is missing. Of 100,000 or so clones listed, 87% are singletons. This entry comes from a study of T cell responses to AZD1222 COVID-19 vaccine. Losses at the gene ends were 2 bases for V and 1 base for J; bases not matched to a gene: 3. This CDR3 is 16 amino acids long. Germline V gene data show CDR1 as MNHNY and CDR2 as SVGAGI (reference sequence). The sequence came from an adult who received the AZD1222 COVID-19 vaccine. The rearrangement links TRBV6-6 to TRBJ1-5; 9 nucleotides align to TRBD1. Sequences were derived from peripheral blood, sampled 28 days after the second AZD1222 dose. The CDR3: CASSYGDRASNQPQHF. CDR3 coding DNA: TGTGCCAGCAGTTACGGGGACAGGGCCAGCAATCAGCCCCAGCATTTT.